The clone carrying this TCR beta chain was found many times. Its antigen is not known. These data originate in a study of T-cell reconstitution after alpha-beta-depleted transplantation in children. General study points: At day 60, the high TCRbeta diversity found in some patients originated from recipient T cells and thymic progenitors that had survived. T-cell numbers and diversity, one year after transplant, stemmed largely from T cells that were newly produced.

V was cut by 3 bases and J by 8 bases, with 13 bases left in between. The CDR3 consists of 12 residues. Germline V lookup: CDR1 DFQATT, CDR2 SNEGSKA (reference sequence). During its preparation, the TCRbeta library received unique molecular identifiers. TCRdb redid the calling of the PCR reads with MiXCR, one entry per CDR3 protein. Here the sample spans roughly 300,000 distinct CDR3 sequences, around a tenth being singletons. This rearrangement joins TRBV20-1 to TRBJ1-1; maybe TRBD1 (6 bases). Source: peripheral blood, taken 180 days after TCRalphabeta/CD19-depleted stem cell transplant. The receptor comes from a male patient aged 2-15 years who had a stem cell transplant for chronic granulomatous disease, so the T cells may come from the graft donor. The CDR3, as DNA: TGCAGTGCTAGTCGGACAGAGGGGGAAGCTTTCTTT. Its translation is CSASRTEGEAFF.